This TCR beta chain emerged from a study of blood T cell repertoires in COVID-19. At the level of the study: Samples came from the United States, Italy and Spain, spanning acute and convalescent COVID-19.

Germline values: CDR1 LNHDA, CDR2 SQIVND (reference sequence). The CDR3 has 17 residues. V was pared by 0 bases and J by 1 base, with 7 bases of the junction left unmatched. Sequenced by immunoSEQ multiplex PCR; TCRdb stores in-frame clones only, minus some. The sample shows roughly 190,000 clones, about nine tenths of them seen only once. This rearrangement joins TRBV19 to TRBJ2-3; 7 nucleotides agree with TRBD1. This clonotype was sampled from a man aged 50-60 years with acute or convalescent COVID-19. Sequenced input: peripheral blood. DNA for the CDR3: TGTGCCAGTAGTATAGACACCACAGGGGTCCGCACAGATACGCAGTATTTT. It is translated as CASSIDTTGVRTDTQYF.